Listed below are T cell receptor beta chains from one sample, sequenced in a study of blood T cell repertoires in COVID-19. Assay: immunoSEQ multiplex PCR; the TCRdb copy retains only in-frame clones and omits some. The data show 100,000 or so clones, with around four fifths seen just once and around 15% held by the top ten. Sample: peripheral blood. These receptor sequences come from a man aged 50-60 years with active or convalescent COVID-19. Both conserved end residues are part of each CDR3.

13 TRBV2 CASMEGKRGIQYF
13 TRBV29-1 CSVETGSGQPQHF
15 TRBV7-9 CASSAILAGVWEQYF
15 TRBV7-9 CASSHTGTGALKQYF
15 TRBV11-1 CASSLESIRESEAFF
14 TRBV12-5 CASGGGLAADTQYF
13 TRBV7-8 CASSPSPMGGYTF
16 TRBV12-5 CASGLERERTSLEQYF
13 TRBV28 CASRNQGATEAFF
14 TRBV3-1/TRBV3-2 CASSQRGPDYEQYF
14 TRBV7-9 CASSIRDGSSEAFF
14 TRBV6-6 CASLRDREGEKLFF
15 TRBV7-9 CASSWAGLNTGELFF
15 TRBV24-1 CATSGPEGRESEQFF
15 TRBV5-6 CASRRRPEPAYEQYF
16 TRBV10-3 CAISESSGRGPDTQYF